The next 29 T cell receptor beta chains were all read from a single sample in a study of cytomegalovirus exposure and HLA in healthy donors. PCR amplification relied on 60 Vbeta primers (plus 13 Jbeta primers). Measured with immunoSEQ multiplex PCR; TCRdb has only the in-frame clones, and not every one. Found here are around 98,000 clones, roughly 79% of them singletons; the top ten hold about 4%. Sequenced sample: PBMCs. Receptor source: a woman aged 40 to 50 in good health and CMV-seronegative.

The chain is built from TRBV5-4 and TRBJ1-2, with D hard to call. The CDR3 covers 15 residues. CDR1 SGHNT and CDR2 YYREEE come from the germline V gene (reference sequence). V shed 4 bases and J shed 4 bases, with 17 bases lying between them. The CDR3 DNA reads as TGTGCCAGCAGCGGGGAAAAGGGAGTCAGCTATGGCTACACCTTC. It specifies CASSGEKGVSYGYTF.

This sequence joins TRBV11-2 and TRBJ2-7; no clear D. The CDR3 runs to 13 residues. Trimming shortened V by 1 base and J by 7 bases, and 11 bases separated the two germline ends. CDR1 and CDR2 (germline): SGHAT, FQNNGV. CDR3 amino acids: CASSLGDRGEQYF. The DNA for the CDR3 is TGTGCCAGCAGCTTAGGCGACCGCGGAGAGCAGTACTTC.

The chain carries TRBV7-9 and TRBJ2-1, with 9 bases that match TRBD1. V shed 5 bases, J shed 4 bases, and the junction held 9 bases outside the gene matches. The CDR3 consists of 16 residues. Germline assignment: CDR1 SEHNR and CDR2 FQNEAQ (reference sequence). The CDR3 nucleotides are TGTGCCAGCAGCGCCCACAGGGGGCCCGAATACAATGAGCAGTTCTTC. Its translation is CASSAHRGPEYNEQFF.

The chain combines TRBV19 with TRBJ2-7; 9 bases are shared with TRBD1. The CDR3 consists of 15 residues. CDR1 LNHDA and CDR2 SQIVND come from the germline V gene (reference sequence). The V gene end was trimmed by 6 bases and the J gene end by 6 bases; junction bases not matched to a gene: 12. In nucleotides, the CDR3 is TGTGCCAGTAGCCCTCGGGACAGGGACTTGGGCGAGCAGTACTTC. It is translated as CASSPRDRDLGEQYF.

V gene TRBV14 combines with J gene TRBJ1-6, with D possibly being TRBD1 (6 bases). The CDR3 is made up of 14 amino acids. V was pared by 0 bases and J by 7 bases, with 7 bases between. The germline V gene has CDR1 SGHDN and CDR2 FVKESK. The CDR3 DNA reads as TGTGCCAGCAGCCAAGAAACAGGGAATTCACCCCTCCACTTT. Residues: CASSQETGNSPLHF.

Only a few counts were recorded for this clone. The genes are TRBV4-2 and TRBJ1-1, with TRBD1 as a possible D gene (6 bases). V lost 8 bases and J 6 bases, leaving 16 bases between the germline ends. CDR1 and CDR2 from the germline V gene are LGHNA and YNFKEQ. The CDR3 runs 13 residues. The DNA for the CDR3 is TGTGCCAGCGCGTACACAGGGACCGCTGAAGCTTTCTTT. It specifies CASAYTGTAEAFF.

J is TRBJ1-3 and V is TRBV19; 8 bases are shared with TRBD1. V dropped 6 bases and J dropped 0; count of bases not matched to a gene: 4. This CDR3 is built from 15 residues. Germline lookup yields CDR1 LNHDA and CDR2 SQIVND (reference sequence). This CDR3 reads CASSTGGSSGNTIYF. For the CDR3, the DNA is TGTGCCAGTAGCACAGGGGGGAGCTCTGGAAACACCATATATTTT. Supplemented by reference TRBV19 and TRBJ1-3, the full variable domain reads DGGITQSPKYLFRKEGQNVTLSCEQNLNHDAMYWYRQDPGQGLRLIYYSQIVNDFQKGDIAEGYSVSREKKESFPLTVTSAQKNPTAFYLCASSTGGSSGNTIYFGEGSWLTVV.

The chain couples TRBV2 to TRBJ1-1; 7 nucleotides align to TRBD1. The CDR3 runs to 15 residues. From germline, CDR1 is SNHLY and CDR2 FYNNEI. Trimming took 3 bases from V and 1 from J; bases not matched to a gene: 5. The CDR3 protein is CASSDAGTANTEAFF. The CDR3 DNA reads as TGTGCCAGCAGTGATGCCGGGACAGCGAACACTGAAGCTTTCTTT. The full variable domain, in which reference TRBV2 and TRBJ1-1 provide the parts outside the CDR3, is EPEVTQTPSHQVTQMGQEVILRCVPISNHLYFYWYRQILGQKVEFLVSFYNNEISEKSEIFDDQFSVERPDGSNFTLKIRSTKLEDSAMYFCASSDAGTANTEAFFGQGTRLTVV.

The chain has TRBV30 and TRBJ1-1, with D uncertain. Trimming took off 1 base at V and 1 base at J, with 10 bases between the two ends. In germline, CDR1 is GTSNPN, CDR2 SVGIG (reference sequence). This CDR3 region has 14 residues. CDR3 DNA: TGTGCCTGGAGTGACCACAATAAGAACACTGAAGCTTTCTTT. Amino acid sequence: CAWSDHNKNTEAFF.

The CDR3 bases are TGCGCCAGCAGCTTGATCGGTGCCTCCTACAATGAGCAGTTCTTC. Translation: CASSLIGASYNEQFF. The chain combines TRBV5-1 with TRBJ2-1; no clear D. The germline V gene encodes CDR1 SGHRS and CDR2 YFSETQ. Trimming pared 1 base from V and 0 bases from J, leaving 8 bases between. This CDR3 is built from 15 residues.

The chain has TRBV7-9 and TRBJ1-1, with D maybe TRBD1 (5 bases). Germline assignment: CDR1 SEHNR and CDR2 FQNEAQ (reference sequence). The CDR3 is made up of 14 amino acids. V dropped 3 bases and J dropped 1 base, with 9 bases sitting between them. CDR3 in amino acids: CASSLTATNTEAFF. The CDR3 DNA follows: TGTGCCAGCAGCTTGACAGCCACGAACACTGAAGCTTTCTTT. Filled out from reference TRBV7-9 and TRBJ1-1, the complete variable domain reads DTGVSQNPRHKITKRGQNVTFRCDPISEHNRLYWYRQTLGQGPEFLTYFQNEAQLEKSRLLSDRFSAERPKGSFSTLEIQRTEQGDSAMYLCASSLTATNTEAFFGQGTRLTVV.

This rearrangement joins TRBV2 to TRBJ1-1; D possibly corresponds to TRBD1 (5 bases). The CDR3 totals 14 residues. The germline gives CDR1 SNHLY, CDR2 FYNNEI. The V gene lost 6 bases and the J gene lost 1 base, with 12 bases spanning the gap. The CDR3 loop reads CASSSGLPNTEAFF. The DNA for the CDR3 is TGTGCCAGCAGCTCGGGACTTCCGAACACTGAAGCTTTCTTT.

This clone was counted only a few times. The V and J genes are TRBV5-1 and TRBJ1-5; D ambiguous. Germline CDR1 SGHRS, CDR2 YFSETQ. V was clipped by 1 base and J by 5 bases, with 10 bases between them. This CDR3 region has 14 residues. The CDR3 DNA reads as TGCGCCAGCAGCTTGACGGGTTCTGATCAGCCCCAGCATTTT. This gives the protein CASSLTGSDQPQHF. Combining the CDR3 with reference TRBV5-1 and TRBJ1-5 gives the whole variable domain KAGVTQTPRYLIKTRGQQVTLSCSPISGHRSVSWYQQTPGQGLQFLFEYFSETQRNKGNFPGRFSGRQFSNSRSEMNVSTLELGDSALYLCASSLTGSDQPQHFGDGTRLSIL.

The chain couples TRBV11-2 to TRBJ1-2, with 7 bases lining up with TRBD1. V dropped 5 bases and J dropped 0; count of bases not matched to a gene: 9. The germline CDR1 and CDR2 sequences are SGHAT and FQNNGV. This CDR3 is 16 amino acids long. The CDR3: CASSPPGTASNYGYTF. The DNA for the CDR3 is TGTGCCAGCAGCCCCCCCGGGACAGCCTCTAACTATGGCTACACCTTC.

The chain couples TRBV5-1 to TRBJ2-1; tentative D call: TRBD1 (6 bases). The CDR3 extends over 12 amino acids. Deletions cut 0 bases from V and 13 bases from J, with 11 bases between. Germline loops: CDR1 SGHRS, CDR2 YFSETQ. This chain's CDR3 is CASSLVGRGQFF. The CDR3 nucleotides are TGCGCCAGCAGCTTGGTGGGCAGGGGACAGTTCTTC. Full variable domain (missing parts from reference TRBV5-1 and TRBJ2-1): KAGVTQTPRYLIKTRGQQVTLSCSPISGHRSVSWYQQTPGQGLQFLFEYFSETQRNKGNFPGRFSGRQFSNSRSEMNVSTLELGDSALYLCASSLVGRGQFFGPGTRLTVL.

This chain links TRBV30 with TRBJ2-3; the D is unclear. The V end lost 2 bases, the J end lost 4 bases, and 13 bases lay between the germline ends. This CDR3 contains 14 residues. CDR1 GTSNPN and CDR2 SVGIG come from the germline V gene (reference sequence). The CDR3 sequence: CAWSFGSSPDTQYF. The CDR3 coding sequence is TGTGCCTGGAGTTTTGGTAGCAGTCCAGATACGCAGTATTTT.

V and J are TRBV9 and TRBJ1-2; D remains unclear. The CDR3 runs 14 residues. V dropped 4 bases and J dropped 8 bases, with 18 bases sitting between them. The germline V gene has CDR1 SGDLS and CDR2 YYNGEE. CDR3 sequence: CASSLTLGDRGYTF. In DNA form, the CDR3 reads TGTGCCAGCAGCCTGACCCTGGGCGATCGGGGCTACACCTTC.

On this clone: Within the sample, other DNA sequences also encode this same CDR3. This chain joins TRBV9 and TRBJ1-5, with TRBD1 matching 7 bases. The CDR3 is 14 amino acids. V shed 3 bases and J 2 bases; nucleotides not matched to a gene: 2. Germline lookup yields CDR1 SGDLS and CDR2 YYNGEE. CDR3 nucleotides: TGTGCCAGCAGCGCTACAGGGGGCAATCAGCCCCAGCATTTT. Its translation: CASSATGGNQPQHF.

J is TRBJ1-5 and V is TRBV6-1; maybe TRBD1 (6 bases). Germline V gene sequence: CDR1 MNHNS, CDR2 SASEGT. Trimming took 6 bases from V and 4 from J, leaving 16 bases between them. The CDR3 runs to 15 residues. The CDR3 coding sequence is TGTGCCAGCAGGAACTCCGGACAGCTGAATCAGCCCCAGCATTTT. Encoded protein: CASRNSGQLNQPQHF.

The chain is built from TRBV7-9 and TRBJ1-1, with D uncertain. The CDR3 covers 11 residues. Germline V gene data show CDR1 as SEHNR and CDR2 as FQNEAQ (reference sequence). The V end lost 5 bases, the J end lost 7 bases, and 8 bases lay between the germline ends. CDR3 residues: CASSQSGEAFF. The CDR3 DNA is TGTGCCAGCAGCCAAAGCGGTGAAGCTTTCTTT.

There are a few counts of this clone. The CDR3 loop is CASRLDRAGSPLHF. The CDR3 region has the DNA TGTGCCAGCAGGCTGGACAGGGCAGGTTCACCCCTCCACTTT. The chain couples TRBV7-2 to TRBJ1-6; 8 bases map to TRBD1. The J segment lost 9 bases and the V segment lost 6 bases, leaving 7 bases of the junction unmatched. This CDR3 comprises 14 residues. Germline V lookup: CDR1 SGHTA, CDR2 FQGNSA.

The chain couples TRBV5-1 to TRBJ2-2; TRBD2 matches at 8 bases. The V segment lost 4 bases and the J segment 5 bases; nucleotides outside the gene matches: 7. The CDR3 runs to 15 residues. Germline loops: CDR1 SGHRS, CDR2 YFSETQ. The CDR3 loop reads CASSRQGLETGELFF. The CDR3 DNA sequence: TGCGCCAGCAGCAGGCAGGGACTAGAGACCGGGGAGCTGTTTTTT. Full variable domain (remainder filled in from reference TRBV5-1 and TRBJ2-2): KAGVTQTPRYLIKTRGQQVTLSCSPISGHRSVSWYQQTPGQGLQFLFEYFSETQRNKGNFPGRFSGRQFSNSRSEMNVSTLELGDSALYLCASSRQGLETGELFFGEGSRLTVL.

This chain joins TRBV20-1 and TRBJ2-7; maybe TRBD1 (6 bases). Deletions cut 3 bases from V and 7 bases from J, with 10 bases between. The CDR3 covers 11 residues. Germline-derived CDR1 and CDR2 are DFQATT and SNEGSKA (reference sequence). The CDR3, as DNA: TGCAGTGCTAGGGACAGAAATGAGCAGTACTTC. Translating gives CSARDRNEQYF.

The count of this clone is one. The rearrangement uses TRBV5-4 and TRBJ1-5, with 7 bases that match TRBD1. The CDR3 spans 14 residues. Losses at the gene ends were 4 bases for V and 4 bases for J; bases not matched to a gene: 5. Germline V gives CDR1 SGHNT, CDR2 YYREEE (reference sequence). The CDR3 is CASSAGTDNQPQHF. Written as DNA, the CDR3 is TGTGCCAGCAGCGCCGGGACAGATAATCAGCCCCAGCATTTT. Based on the CDR3 plus reference TRBV5-4 and TRBJ1-5, the full variable domain is ETGVTQSPTHLIKTRGQQVTLRCSSQSGHNTVSWYQQALGQGPQFIFQYYREEENGRGNFPPRFSGLQFPNYSSELNVNALELDDSALYLCASSAGTDNQPQHFGDGTRLSIL.

The gene calls are TRBV5-1 and TRBJ2-2, with D maybe TRBD1 (5 bases). Germline CDR1 is SGHRS and CDR2 is YFSETQ. Deletions cut 2 bases from V and 3 bases from J, with 5 bases between. The length of the CDR3 is 13 residues. The CDR3 nucleotides are TGCGCCAGCAGCTTAGGGGACACCGGGGAGCTGTTTTTT. It translates to CASSLGDTGELFF.

A word on this clone: At one end, the junction sequence differs from germline, possibly due to a read error. The chain links TRBV4-3 to TRBJ1-6; TRBD1 agrees at 7 bases. Germline V CDR1 and CDR2: LGHNA, YSLEER. CDR3 size: 14 residues. The CDR3 region is CASSPLDRDSPLHF. CDR3 DNA: TGCGCCAGCAGCCCCCTCGACAGGGATTCGCCCCTCCACTTT.

This clone was counted once. V gene TRBV19 combines with J gene TRBJ2-3; the match to TRBD1 covers 10 bases. This CDR3 comprises 16 residues. V trimming: 4 bases; J trimming: 5 bases; junction bases outside the gene matches: 9. In germline, CDR1 is LNHDA, CDR2 SQIVND (reference sequence). CDR3 DNA sequence: TGTGCCAGTAGTAGATGGGACAGGGGTCGTGGAGATACGCAGTATTTT. It yields the protein CASSRWDRGRGDTQYF.

Concerning this clone: One end of the junction does not line up with germline, which may come from a read error. CDR3 residues: CASGLINSPLNF. The DNA of the CDR3 is TGTGCCTCGGGACTGATTAATTCACCCCTCAACTTT. The chain uses TRBV6-5 and TRBJ1-6; the D gene is possibly TRBD1 (5 bases). There are 12 residues in the CDR3. Germline values: CDR1 MNHEY, CDR2 SVGAGI.

The chain recombines TRBV5-4 with TRBJ2-1; possible D gene TRBD1, 5 bases. The CDR3 runs to 16 residues. Germline V gives CDR1 SGHNT, CDR2 YYREEE (reference sequence). V dropped 4 bases and J dropped 8 bases, with 22 bases sitting between them. CDR3 in amino acids: CASSPKNPGKYDEQFF. Written as DNA, the CDR3 is TGTGCCAGCAGCCCCAAAAACCCAGGGAAATACGATGAGCAGTTCTTC.